Listed below are T cell receptor beta chains from one sample, sequenced in a study of human T cells and chemical hapten exposure. MiXCR, applied by TCRdb to the RACE reads, yields one record per CDR3 protein. The data hold 65,000 to 95,000 distinct CDR3 sequences, with roughly 10% observed a single time. Sequencing used whole blood, obtained in connection with sensitization to the hapten diphenylcyclopropenone (DPC). These receptors were taken from a woman aged 55-70 years with alopecia areata. Some clones in this sample may be carry-over from other donors' samples. Both conserved end residues are part of each CDR3. The order of the fields is clone size, D gene, J gene, V gene, CDR3 DNA, CDR3 protein. A D gene is named only where the DNA matches it firmly. Clone size is stated in some rows and not others, as once, few, many or a class when expanded.

NA NA TRBJ1-1 TRBV4-1 TGCGCCAGCAGCCACGGACCGGGGACTGAAGCTTTCTTT CASSHGPGTEAFF
many NA TRBJ1-1 TRBV3-1 TGTGCCAGCAGCTCGGGGACTGAAGCTTTCTTT CASSSGTEAFF
many NA TRBJ1-6 TRBV19 TGTGCCAGTAGGTCGACAGCAAGCTCCTATAATTCACCCCTCCACTTT CASRSTASSYNSPLHF
NA NA TRBJ2-7 TRBV6-5 TGTGCCAGCACCCCCGGAACCAACTACGAGCAGTACTTC CASTPGTNYEQYF
many NA TRBJ2-4 TRBV29-1 TGCAGCGTTGAACAAAACATTCAGTACTTC CSVEQNIQYF
many NA TRBJ2-1 TRBV6-6 TGTGCCAGCAGCGGGTTCTCCTACAATGAGCAGTTCTTC CASSGFSYNEQFF
few TRBD2 TRBJ2-2 TRBV2 TGTGCCAGCACCGGGACTAGCGGGGTAGCCGGGGAGCTGTTTTTT CASTGTSGVAGELFF
many TRBD2 TRBJ2-1 TRBV7-2 TGTGCCAGCAGCTCGACTAGCGCGTCATACAATGAGCAGTTCTTC CASSSTSASYNEQFF
NA NA TRBJ2-3 TRBV30 TGTGCCTGGAGTTTCACAGATACGCAGTATTTT CAWSFTDTQYF
many NA TRBJ2-6 TRBV6-5 TGTGCCAGCAGTAGTCTCTCTGGGGCCAACGTCCTGACTTTC CASSSLSGANVLTF
NA NA TRBJ2-3 TRBV30 TGTGCCTGGAGTGTGCGGGGTGGGGTAGATACGCAGTATTTT CAWSVRGGVDTQYF
few NA TRBJ1-3 TRBV2 TGTGGGGCCCACGCTGGAAACACCATATATTTT CGAHAGNTIYF
few NA TRBJ1-1 TRBV10-1 TGCGCCAGCAGATCGTGGACAGAGAACCCGAACACTGAAGCTTTCTTT CASRSWTENPNTEAFF
medium-sized NA TRBJ1-2 TRBV2 TGTGCCAGCAGTGAAGCGGTGGTGGTCAGGGCCCCGGAGGACTATGGCTACACCTTC CASSEAVVVRAPEDYGYTF
many NA TRBJ1-1 TRBV9 TGTGCCAGCAGCCCCCGGGACCCTGAAGCTTTCTTT CASSPRDPEAFF
few TRBD1 TRBJ1-1 TRBV7-9 TGTGCCAGCAGCCCAGGGACAGGGTCGACTTTCTTT CASSPGTGSTFF
NA NA TRBJ2-7 TRBV4-1 TGCGCCAGCAGCCACCCAAGGGGTCTAAGCCCCTACGAGCAGTACTTC CASSHPRGLSPYEQYF
NA NA TRBJ1-1 TRBV5-1 TGCGCCAGCAGCTTGGTTTCAGGGATGGTGAACACTGAAGCTTTCTTT CASSLVSGMVNTEAFF
many NA TRBJ2-2 TRBV11-2 TGTGCCAGCAGCTTAGTTGGGTCCGGGGAGCTGTTTTTT CASSLVGSGELFF
NA TRBD1 TRBJ1-2 TRBV7-3 TGTGCCAGCAGCGTGACCGGGACAGGGGAACGCTACACCTTC CASSVTGTGERYTF
NA NA TRBJ1-1 TRBV10-3 TGTGCCATCATGAGGTCGGGGAATACTGAAGCTTTCTTT CAIMRSGNTEAFF
few TRBD1 TRBJ2-2 TRBV29-1 TGCAGCGTTAGGACAGGGGTGGACACCGGGGAGCTGTTTTTT CSVRTGVDTGELFF
NA NA TRBJ2-7 TRBV5-1 TGCGCCAGCGGCATACCGGGGAACTCCTACGAGCAGTACTTC CASGIPGNSYEQYF
NA TRBD1 TRBJ2-2 TRBV7-7 TGTGCTAGCAGCCAGGAGGGACAGGGGAACACCGGGGAGCTGTTTTTT CASSQEGQGNTGELFF
many NA TRBJ2-7 TRBV20-1 TGCAGTGCCCTTGGACAGAACACCTACGAGCAGTACTTC CSALGQNTYEQYF
NA NA TRBJ1-2 TRBV6-5 TGTGCCAGCAGTTACTCACGCGGTTACGATGGCTACACCTTC CASSYSRGYDGYTF
many TRBD2 TRBJ2-3 TRBV2 TGTGCCAGCAGCCGAACGACTAGCGGGGCGACCACAGATACGCAGTATTTT CASSRTTSGATTDTQYF
NA TRBD1 TRBJ1-2 TRBV20-1 TGCAGTGCTTTTGGGACAGGGGGCAACGCTAACTATGGCTACACCTTC CSAFGTGGNANYGYTF
NA TRBD2 TRBJ2-5 TRBV7-9 TGTGCCAGCAGCCTAGCGGGGACCTCCAAACAAGAGACCCAGTACTTC CASSLAGTSKQETQYF
NA NA TRBJ2-6 TRBV18 TGTGCCAGCTCATGGAGGGGCTCTGGGGCCAACGTCCTGACTTTC CASSWRGSGANVLTF
NA NA TRBJ1-4 TRBV20-1 TGCAGTGCTAGAGAGGACCCGAATGAAAAACTGTTTTTT CSAREDPNEKLFF
many NA TRBJ2-1 TRBV29-1 TGCAGCGCCTCGAGATCCTACAATGAGCAGTTCTTC CSASRSYNEQFF
NA NA TRBJ2-1 TRBV24-1 TGTGCCACCAAGTCTAGAACCGGCGAGCAGTTCTTC CATKSRTGEQFF
few NA TRBJ1-3 TRBV6-5 TGTGCCAGCAGTCCATACTTTAGAAACACCATATATTTT CASSPYFRNTIYF
many TRBD2 TRBJ2-5 TRBV20-1 TGCAGTGCTAGAGATCGGGCTAGCGGGGCCCAAGAGACCCAGTACTTC CSARDRASGAQETQYF